This section outlines one T cell receptor beta chain sequence together with its context. The sample belongs to a study of blood T cell repertoires in COVID-19. About the research overall: Whether acute or convalescent, the COVID-19 samples came from the United States, Italy and Spain. T cells, B-cell-depleted T cells, or PBMCs supplied cDNA or gDNA.

V gave up 4 bases and J gave up 1 base; unmatched junction bases: 10. Per the germline V gene, CDR1 is SGDLS and CDR2 is YYNGEE. The CDR3 covers 17 residues. Seattle participants joined during active infection and were tracked over time. Generated by immunoSEQ multiplex PCR, the TCRdb table keeps only in-frame clones and is missing some. The sample has fewer than 65,000 clones; 80% to 85% are singletons. The specimen sequenced was peripheral blood. V gene TRBV9 combines with J gene TRBJ2-1, with 8 bases aligning to TRBD2. The sequence came from a man under 40 with COVID-19, enrolled during active disease. This chain's CDR3 is CASSRPREGTSYNEQFF. In DNA, the CDR3 is TGTGCCAGCAGCCGCCCCCGGGAGGGCACGTCCTACAATGAGCAGTTCTTC. Looking up the rest from reference TRBV9 and TRBJ2-1 gives the full variable domain: DSGVTQTPKHLITATGQRVTLRCSPRSGDLSVYWYQQSLDQGLQFLIQYYNGEERAKGNILERFSAQQFPDLHSELNLSSLELGDSALYFCASSRPREGTSYNEQFFGPGTRLTVL.